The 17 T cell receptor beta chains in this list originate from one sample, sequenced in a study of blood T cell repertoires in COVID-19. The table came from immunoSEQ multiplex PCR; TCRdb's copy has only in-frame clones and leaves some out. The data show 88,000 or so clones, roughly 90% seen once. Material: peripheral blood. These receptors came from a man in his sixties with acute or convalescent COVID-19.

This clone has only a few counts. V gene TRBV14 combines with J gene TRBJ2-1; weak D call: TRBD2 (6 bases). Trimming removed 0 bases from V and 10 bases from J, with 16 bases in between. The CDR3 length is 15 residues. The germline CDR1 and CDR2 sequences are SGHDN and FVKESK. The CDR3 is CASSQDPGRTAEQFF. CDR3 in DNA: TGTGCCAGCAGCCAAGACCCGGGGAGGACGGCCGAGCAGTTCTTC. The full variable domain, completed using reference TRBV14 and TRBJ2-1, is EAGVTQFPSHSVIEKGQTVTLRCDPISGHDNLYWYRRVMGKEIKFLLHFVKESKQDESGMPNNRFLAERTGGTYSTLKVQPAELEDSGVYFCASSQDPGRTAEQFFGPGTRLTVL.

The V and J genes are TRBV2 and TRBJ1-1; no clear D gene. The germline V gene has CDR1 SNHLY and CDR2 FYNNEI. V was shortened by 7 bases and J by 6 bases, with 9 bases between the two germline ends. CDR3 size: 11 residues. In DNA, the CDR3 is TGTGCCAGCAAGAGGGCCGCTGAAGCTTTCTTT. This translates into CASKRAAEAFF. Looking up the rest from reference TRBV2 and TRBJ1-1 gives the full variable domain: EPEVTQTPSHQVTQMGQEVILRCVPISNHLYFYWYRQILGQKVEFLVSFYNNEISEKSEIFDDQFSVERPDGSNFTLKIRSTKLEDSAMYFCASKRAAEAFFGQGTRLTVV.

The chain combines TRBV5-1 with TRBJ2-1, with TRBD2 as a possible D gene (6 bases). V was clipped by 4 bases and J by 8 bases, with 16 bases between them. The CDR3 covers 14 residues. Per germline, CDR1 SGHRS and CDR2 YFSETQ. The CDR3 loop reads CASSPDYQGHEQFF. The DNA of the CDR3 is TGCGCCAGCAGCCCGGACTACCAAGGCCATGAGCAGTTCTTC.

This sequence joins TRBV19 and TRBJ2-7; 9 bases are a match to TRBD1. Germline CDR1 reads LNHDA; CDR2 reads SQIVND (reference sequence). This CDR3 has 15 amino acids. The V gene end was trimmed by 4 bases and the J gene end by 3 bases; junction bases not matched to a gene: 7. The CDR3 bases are TGTGCCAGTAGTACTACCGGGACAGGGATCTACGAGCAGTACTTC. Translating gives CASSTTGTGIYEQYF.

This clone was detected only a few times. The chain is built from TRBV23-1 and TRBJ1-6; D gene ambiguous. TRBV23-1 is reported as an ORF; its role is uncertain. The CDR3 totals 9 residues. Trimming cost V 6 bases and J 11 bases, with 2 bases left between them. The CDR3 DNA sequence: TGCGCCAGCAGCGCACCCCTCCACTTT. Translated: CASSAPLHF.

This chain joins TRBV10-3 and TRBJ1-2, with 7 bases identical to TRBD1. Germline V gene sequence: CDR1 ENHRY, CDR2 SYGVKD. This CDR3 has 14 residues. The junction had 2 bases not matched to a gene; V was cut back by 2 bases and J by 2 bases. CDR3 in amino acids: CAISETGANYGYTF. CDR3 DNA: TGTGCCATCAGTGAGACAGGGGCGAACTATGGCTACACCTTC.

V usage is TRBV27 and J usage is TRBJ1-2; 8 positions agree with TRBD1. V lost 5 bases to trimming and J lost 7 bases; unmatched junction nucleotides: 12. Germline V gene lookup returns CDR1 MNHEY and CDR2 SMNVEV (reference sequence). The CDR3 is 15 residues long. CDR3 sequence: CASSDLLQGASGYTF. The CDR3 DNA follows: TGTGCCAGCAGTGACCTACTGCAGGGGGCGTCTGGCTACACCTTC.

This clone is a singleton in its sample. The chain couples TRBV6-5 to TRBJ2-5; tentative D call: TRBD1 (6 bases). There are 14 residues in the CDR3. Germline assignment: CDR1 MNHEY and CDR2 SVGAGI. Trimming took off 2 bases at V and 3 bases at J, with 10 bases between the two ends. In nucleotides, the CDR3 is TGTGCCAGCAGTTACAGGGGGACAAAAGAGACCCAGTACTTC. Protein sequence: CASSYRGTKETQYF.

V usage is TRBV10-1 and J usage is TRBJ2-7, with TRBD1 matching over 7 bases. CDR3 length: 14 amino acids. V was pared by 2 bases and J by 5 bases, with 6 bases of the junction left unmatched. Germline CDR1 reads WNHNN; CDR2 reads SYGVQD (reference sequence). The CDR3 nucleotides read TGCGCCAGCAGTGAGGAGACAGGGTTTGACGAGCAGTACTTC. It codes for CASSEETGFDEQYF.

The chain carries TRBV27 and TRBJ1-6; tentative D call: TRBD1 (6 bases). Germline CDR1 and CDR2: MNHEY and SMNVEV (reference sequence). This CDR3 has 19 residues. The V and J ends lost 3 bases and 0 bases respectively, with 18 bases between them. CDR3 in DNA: TGTGCCAGCAGTTTGCGCGGAGACAGGAGTCGCTCCTATAATTCACCCCTCCACTTT. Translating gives CASSLRGDRSRSYNSPLHF.

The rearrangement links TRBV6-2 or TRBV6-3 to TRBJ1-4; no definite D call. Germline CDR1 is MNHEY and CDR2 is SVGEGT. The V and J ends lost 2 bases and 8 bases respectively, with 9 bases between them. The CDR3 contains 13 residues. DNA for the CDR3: TGTGCCAGCAGTTACATCCTCCGGGAAAAACTGTTTTTT. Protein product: CASSYILREKLFF.

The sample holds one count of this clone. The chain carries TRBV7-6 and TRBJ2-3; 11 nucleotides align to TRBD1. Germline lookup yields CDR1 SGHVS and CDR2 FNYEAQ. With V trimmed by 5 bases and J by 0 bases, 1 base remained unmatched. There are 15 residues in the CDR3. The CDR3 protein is CASSRTGGSTDTQYF. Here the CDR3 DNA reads TGTGCCAGCAGCAGGACAGGGGGCAGCACAGATACGCAGTATTTT.

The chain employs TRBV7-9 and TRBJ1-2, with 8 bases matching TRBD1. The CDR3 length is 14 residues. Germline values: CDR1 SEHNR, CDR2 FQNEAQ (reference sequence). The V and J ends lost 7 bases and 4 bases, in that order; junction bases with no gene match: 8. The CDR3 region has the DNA TGTGCCAGCACAACCGACAGGGGTTCCTATGGCTACACCTTC. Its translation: CASTTDRGSYGYTF. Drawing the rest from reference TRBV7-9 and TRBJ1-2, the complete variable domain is DTGVSQNPRHKITKRGQNVTFRCDPISEHNRLYWYRQTLGQGPEFLTYFQNEAQLEKSRLLSDRFSAERPKGSFSTLEIQRTEQGDSAMYLCASTTDRGSYGYTFGSGTRLTVV.

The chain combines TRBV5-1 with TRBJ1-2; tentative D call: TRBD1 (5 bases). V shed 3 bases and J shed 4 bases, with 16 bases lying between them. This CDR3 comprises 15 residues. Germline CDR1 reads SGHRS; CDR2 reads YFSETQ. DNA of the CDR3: TGCGCCAGCAGCTCAGCCGGCAGGGCGGCCTATGGCTACACCTTC. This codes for CASSSAGRAAYGYTF.

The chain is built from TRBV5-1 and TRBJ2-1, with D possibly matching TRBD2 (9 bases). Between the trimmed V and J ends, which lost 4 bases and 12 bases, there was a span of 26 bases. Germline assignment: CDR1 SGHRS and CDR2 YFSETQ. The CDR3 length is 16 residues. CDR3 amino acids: CASSARTSVGTGVQFF. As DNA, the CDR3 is TGCGCCAGCAGCGCTCGGACTAGCGTCGGGACAGGTGTGCAGTTCTTC.

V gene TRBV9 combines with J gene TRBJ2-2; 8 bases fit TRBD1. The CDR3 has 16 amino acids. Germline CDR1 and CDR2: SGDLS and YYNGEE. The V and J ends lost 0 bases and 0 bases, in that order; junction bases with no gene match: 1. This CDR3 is CASSVGTGPNTGELFF. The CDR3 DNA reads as TGTGCCAGCAGCGTAGGGACAGGGCCGAACACCGGGGAGCTGTTTTTT.

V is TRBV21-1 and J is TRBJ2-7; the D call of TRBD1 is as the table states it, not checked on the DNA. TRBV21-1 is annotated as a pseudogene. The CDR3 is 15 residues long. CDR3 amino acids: CASSKSRYPLYEQYF. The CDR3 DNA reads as TGTGCCAGCAGCAAGTCCAGGTACCCACTGTACGAGCAGTACTTC.